Following are 15 T cell receptor beta chains from one sample sequenced in a study of blood T cell repertoires in COVID-19. TCRdb's copy holds only in-frame clones and misses some; the assay was immunoSEQ multiplex PCR. The top ten hold over 25% of the sample, which has 70,000 or so clones, roughly 91% seen once. Sequencing was done on a sample of peripheral blood. The receptor source for this set is a woman of 80 years or more with active or convalescent COVID-19.

The chain is built from TRBV29-1 and TRBJ1-2; D is undetermined. Germline assignment: CDR1 SQVTM and CDR2 ANQGSEA. CDR3 length equals 12 residues. The V end lost 2 bases, the J end lost 4 bases, and 8 bases lay between the germline ends. Here the CDR3 DNA reads TGCAGCGTTGAAAGCCGACTCTATGGCTACACCTTC. This gives the protein CSVESRLYGYTF.

The chain couples TRBV5-1 to TRBJ2-2; 11 bases map to TRBD2. Germline values: CDR1 SGHRS, CDR2 YFSETQ. The CDR3 totals 17 residues. V gave up 2 bases and J gave up 5 bases; unmatched junction bases: 8. This CDR3 is CASSFSGGASFTGELFF. CDR3 coding DNA: TGCGCCAGCAGCTTTAGCGGGGGGGCCTCTTTTACCGGGGAGCTGTTTTTT. The full variable domain, with the rest looked up from reference TRBV5-1 and TRBJ2-2, is KAGVTQTPRYLIKTRGQQVTLSCSPISGHRSVSWYQQTPGQGLQFLFEYFSETQRNKGNFPGRFSGRQFSNSRSEMNVSTLELGDSALYLCASSFSGGASFTGELFFGEGSRLTVL.

This clone was observed a single time. The CDR3 DNA reads TGTGCCAGCAGCGTAGATGGAGACAGTAACACTGAAGCTTTCTTT. It is translated as CASSVDGDSNTEAFF. The V call is TRBV9, the J call TRBJ1-1, with a tentative D call TRBD1 (5 bases). The germline V gene has CDR1 SGDLS and CDR2 YYNGEE. Trimming shortened V by 0 bases and J by 2 bases, and 11 bases separated the two germline ends. There are 15 residues in the CDR3.

The chain uses TRBV28 and TRBJ1-2; the match to TRBD1 covers 7 bases. Per the germline V gene, CDR1 is MDHEN and CDR2 is SYDVKM. The CDR3 is 13 amino acids. V lost 6 bases, J lost 13 bases, and 14 bases stayed unmatched. This CDR3 is CASRGSGQRPLTF. Written as DNA, the CDR3 is TGTGCCAGCAGGGGTTCGGGACAGAGGCCCCTCACCTTC.

This sequence joins TRBV20-1 and TRBJ2-1, with TRBD1 identical over 9 bases. Germline CDR1 DFQATT, CDR2 SNEGSKA (reference sequence). V lost 3 bases to trimming and J lost 6 bases; unmatched junction nucleotides: 15. This CDR3 is 17 amino acids long. CDR3 bases: TGCAGTGCTAGTGGAGGTTCCTGGACAGGGGTGGGCAATGAGCAGTTCTTC. This codes for CSASGGSWTGVGNEQFF.

This chain joins TRBV3-1 (or the pseudogene TRBV3-2) and TRBJ2-2, with 10 bases fitting TRBD2. CDR3 size: 16 residues. Looked up from germline, CDR1 is LGHDT and CDR2 is YNNKEL (reference sequence). The ends lost 5 bases at V and 2 bases at J; junction bases unmatched: 5. CDR3 bases: TGTGCCAGCAGCGTCCCTAGCGGGGGAAACACCGGGGAGCTGTTTTTT. This translates into CASSVPSGGNTGELFF.

The CDR3 loop reads CASKRDREETQYF. CDR3 DNA: TGTGCCAGCAAACGGGACAGGGAAGAGACCCAGTACTTC. This chain links TRBV5-5 with TRBJ2-5, with 9 positions matching TRBD1. Trimming took 6 bases from V and 3 from J; bases not matched to a gene: 3. The CDR3 is 13 amino acids. Germline CDR1 is SGHKS and CDR2 is YYEKEE (reference sequence).

CDR3 sequence (DNA): TGTGCCAGCAGATATAGGGACAGGGCTGAACTAGGCTACACCTTC. This encodes CASRYRDRAELGYTF. The V gene is TRBV5-5, the J gene TRBJ1-2; 9 nucleotides match TRBD1. The ends lost 5 bases at V and 8 bases at J; junction bases unmatched: 13. Germline V CDR1 and CDR2: SGHKS, YYEKEE (reference sequence). The CDR3 has 15 amino acids.

The chain has TRBV18 and TRBJ2-5; a possible D gene is TRBD2 (5 bases). Trimming removed 0 bases from V and 2 bases from J, with 13 bases in between. The CDR3 covers 16 residues. Germline V CDR1 and CDR2: KGHSH, LQKENI. CDR3 nucleotides: TGTGCCAGCTCACCACCCCGGGGTAGCGAGCAAGAGACCCAGTACTTC. Translating gives CASSPPRGSEQETQYF. The full variable domain, rest sourced from reference TRBV18 and TRBJ2-5, is NAGVMQNPRHLVRRRGQEARLRCSPMKGHSHVYWYRQLPEEGLKFMVYLQKENIIDESGMPKERFSAEFPKEGPSILRIQQVVRGDSAAYFCASSPPRGSEQETQYFGPGTRLLVL.

The rearrangement links TRBV30 to TRBJ2-2; 7 nucleotides align to TRBD1. The V gene end was trimmed by 8 bases and the J gene end by 0 bases; junction bases not matched to a gene: 9. CDR1 is GTSNPN, CDR2 SVGIG, per germline (reference sequence). CDR3 length: 15 residues. The CDR3 sequence is CAGAPTGTNTGELFF. The DNA of the CDR3 is TGTGCCGGGGCTCCGACAGGGACGAACACCGGGGAGCTGTTTTTT.

The genes are TRBV5-5 and TRBJ1-3; D gene unclear. Germline V lookup: CDR1 SGHKS, CDR2 YYEKEE (reference sequence). V was shortened by 1 base and J by 0 bases, with 11 bases between the two germline ends. There are 16 residues in the CDR3. The CDR3 nucleotides read TGTGCCAGCAGCTTGTTGAGACAAAGCTCTGGAAACACCATATATTTT. Its protein product is CASSLLRQSSGNTIYF.

The chain couples TRBV6-5 to TRBJ2-1; TRBD1 agrees at 7 bases. With 0 bases clipped from V and 4 bases from J, the junction kept 3 bases outside the gene matches. CDR1 and CDR2 (germline): MNHEY, SVGAGI. The CDR3 spans 15 residues. The CDR3 loop reads CASSYSPGQYNEQFF. The DNA for the CDR3 is TGTGCCAGCAGTTACTCTCCGGGACAGTACAATGAGCAGTTCTTC.

V and J are TRBV5-1 and TRBJ1-6; D unresolved. There are 16 residues in the CDR3. V was cut by 0 bases and J by 6 bases, with 13 bases left in between. Germline values: CDR1 SGHRS, CDR2 YFSETQ. CDR3 DNA: TGCGCCAGCAGCTTGGGACCCGCGGCAGTTAATTCACCCCTCCACTTT. Its protein product is CASSLGPAAVNSPLHF. The full variable domain, its missing parts supplied by reference TRBV5-1 and TRBJ1-6, is KAGVTQTPRYLIKTRGQQVTLSCSPISGHRSVSWYQQTPGQGLQFLFEYFSETQRNKGNFPGRFSGRQFSNSRSEMNVSTLELGDSALYLCASSLGPAAVNSPLHFGNGTRLTVT.

This clone showed up just once. CDR3 DNA: TGCGCCAGCAGCCAAGAAGGGGTTACCTACAATGAGCAGTTCTTC. The encoded protein is CASSQEGVTYNEQFF. The chain joins TRBV5-1 to TRBJ2-1; D is possibly TRBD1 (5 bases). Between the trimmed V and J ends, which lost 4 bases and 2 bases, there was a span of 13 bases. This CDR3 is built from 15 residues. CDR1 SGHRS and CDR2 YFSETQ come from the germline V gene.

This chain links TRBV7-3 with TRBJ1-1; D is perhaps TRBD1 (6 bases). Trimming left V 5 bases short and J 6 bases short, with 16 bases between. The CDR3 has 14 amino acids. Germline CDR1 reads SGHTA; CDR2 reads FQGTGA. This CDR3 reads CASSPYTGYAEAFF. The DNA for the CDR3 is TGTGCCAGCAGCCCCTACACAGGGTACGCTGAAGCTTTCTTT. The variable domain in full, completed from reference TRBV7-3 and TRBJ1-1, reads GAGVSQTPSNKVTEKGKYVELRCDPISGHTALYWYRQSLGQGPEFLIYFQGTGAADDSGLPNDRFFAVRPEGSVSTLKIQRTERGDSAVYLCASSPYTGYAEAFFGQGTRLTVV.